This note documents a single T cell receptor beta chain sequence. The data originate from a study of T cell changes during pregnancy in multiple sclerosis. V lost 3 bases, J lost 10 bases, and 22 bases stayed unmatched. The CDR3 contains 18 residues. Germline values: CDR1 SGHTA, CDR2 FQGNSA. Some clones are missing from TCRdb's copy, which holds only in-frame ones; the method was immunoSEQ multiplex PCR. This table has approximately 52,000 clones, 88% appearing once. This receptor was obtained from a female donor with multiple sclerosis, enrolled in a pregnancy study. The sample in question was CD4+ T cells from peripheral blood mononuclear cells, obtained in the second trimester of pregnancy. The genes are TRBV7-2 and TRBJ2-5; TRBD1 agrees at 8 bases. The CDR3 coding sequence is TGTGCCAGCAGCTTCCTGGACAGGGCGCCCGGGGGCATGAGGGGCCAGTACTTC. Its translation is CASSFLDRAPGGMRGQYF.